The clone carrying this TCR beta chain was observed a single time. Its specificity is unknown. This sample was taken from a study of T cell responses to AZD1222 COVID-19 vaccine. The data were produced by immunoSEQ multiplex PCR, yet TCRdb's version contains in-frame clones alone and is incomplete. This sample has some 150,000 clones, with roughly nine tenths found just once. General observations from the study: After two AZD1222 doses, spike-specific TCR breadth and depth rose versus day 0. Repertoires were collected only later (after the peak T cell response had occurred). Unmutated variant regions reportedly attract nearly half of all spike-specific TCRs. It should be noted that donors were predominantly white British and more often female, and clonal diversity was possibly underestimated.

This CDR3 region has 12 residues. Germline assignment: CDR1 MDHEN and CDR2 SYDVKM. V gave up 10 bases and J gave up 2 bases, with 12 bases separating them. J is TRBJ2-7 and V is TRBV28; D is possibly TRBD1 or TRBD2 (5 bases each). Sample: peripheral blood, taken on day 0 of AZD1222 vaccination. The source of this sequence is an adult in good health. In DNA, the CDR3 is TGTGCCACCACGGGGCCCGCCTACGAGCAGTACTTC. Translation: CATTGPAYEQYF.